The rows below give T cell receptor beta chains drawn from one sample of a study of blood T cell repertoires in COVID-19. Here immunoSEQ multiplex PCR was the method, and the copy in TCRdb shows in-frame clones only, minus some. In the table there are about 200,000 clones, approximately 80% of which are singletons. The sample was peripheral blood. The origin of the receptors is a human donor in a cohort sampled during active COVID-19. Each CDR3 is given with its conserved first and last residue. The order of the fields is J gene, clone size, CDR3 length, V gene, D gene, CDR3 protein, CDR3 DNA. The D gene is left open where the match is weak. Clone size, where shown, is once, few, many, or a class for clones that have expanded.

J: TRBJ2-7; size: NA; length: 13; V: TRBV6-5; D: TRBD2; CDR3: CASRLAGPYEQYF; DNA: TGTGCCAGCCGACTAGCGGGGCCCTACGAGCAGTACTTC
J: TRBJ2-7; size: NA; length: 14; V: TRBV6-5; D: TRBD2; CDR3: CASRPRRESYEQYF; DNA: TGTGCCAGCAGGCCCCGGCGGGAGTCCTACGAGCAGTACTTC
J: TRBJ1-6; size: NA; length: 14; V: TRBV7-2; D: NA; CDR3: CASRIGLPSSPLHF; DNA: TGTGCCAGCAGGATCGGACTCCCGTCATCACCCCTCCACTTT
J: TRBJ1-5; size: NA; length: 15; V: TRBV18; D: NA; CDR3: CASSPTLLGNQPQHF; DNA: TGTGCCAGCTCACCAACATTGCTGGGCAATCAGCCCCAGCATTTT
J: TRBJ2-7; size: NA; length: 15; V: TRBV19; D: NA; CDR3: CASSITGTGSYEQYF; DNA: TGTGCCAGTAGTATAACCGGGACTGGCTCCTACGAGCAGTACTTC
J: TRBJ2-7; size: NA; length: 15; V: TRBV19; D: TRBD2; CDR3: CSSRGARTSGYEQYF; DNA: TGTTCATCGCGAGGGGCGAGGACTAGCGGCTACGAGCAGTACTTC
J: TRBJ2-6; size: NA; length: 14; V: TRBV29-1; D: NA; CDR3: CSATGEGGANVLTF; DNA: TGCAGCGCCACGGGGGAAGGAGGGGCCAACGTCCTGACTTTC
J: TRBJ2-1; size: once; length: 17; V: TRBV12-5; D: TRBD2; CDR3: CASGRLAGAPKDNEQFF; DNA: TGTGCTAGTGGCCGACTAGCGGGAGCCCCGAAGGACAATGAGCAGTTCTTC
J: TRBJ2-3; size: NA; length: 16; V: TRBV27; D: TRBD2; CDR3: CASSPGLAVWEDTQYF; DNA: TGTGCCAGCAGCCCGGGACTAGCGGTCTGGGAGGATACGCAGTATTTT
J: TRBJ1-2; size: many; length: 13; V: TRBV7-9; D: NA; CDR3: CASSLGFSRGYTF; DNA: TGTGCCAGCAGCCTGGGCTTCAGTAGGGGCTACACCTTC
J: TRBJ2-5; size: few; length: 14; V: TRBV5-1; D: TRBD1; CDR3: CASSLQGVKETQYF; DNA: TGCGCCAGCAGCTTACAGGGGGTTAAAGAGACCCAGTACTTC
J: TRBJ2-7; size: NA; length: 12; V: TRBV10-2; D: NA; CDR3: CATRRGAGEQYF; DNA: TGCGCCACCAGACGGGGGGCGGGGGAGCAGTACTTC
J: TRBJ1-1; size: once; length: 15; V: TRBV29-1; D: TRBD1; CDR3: CSVTRTGDWDTEAFF; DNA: TGCAGCGTAACAAGGACAGGGGATTGGGACACTGAAGCTTTCTTT
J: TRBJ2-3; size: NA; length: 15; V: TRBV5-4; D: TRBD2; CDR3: CASSLVRSGADTQYF; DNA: TGTGCCAGCAGCTTGGTGCGGAGCGGGGCAGATACGCAGTATTTT
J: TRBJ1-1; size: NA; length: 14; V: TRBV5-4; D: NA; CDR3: CASTRQDLNTEAFF; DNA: TGTGCCAGCACCCGACAGGACTTGAACACTGAAGCTTTCTTT
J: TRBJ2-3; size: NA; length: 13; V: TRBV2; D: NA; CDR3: CASSGSNLDTQYF; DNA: TGTGCCAGCAGTGGATCAAACTTAGATACGCAGTATTTT
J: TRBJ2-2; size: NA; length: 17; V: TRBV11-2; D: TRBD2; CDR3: CASSSSPTAGVLGELFF; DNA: TGTGCCAGCAGCTCCTCCCCGACAGCGGGGGTCTTGGGGGAGCTGTTTTTT
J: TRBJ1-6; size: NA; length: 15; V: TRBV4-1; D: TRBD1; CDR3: CASSQTGSSNSPLHF; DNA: TGCGCCAGCAGCCAGACAGGGTCCTCTAATTCACCCCTCCACTTT
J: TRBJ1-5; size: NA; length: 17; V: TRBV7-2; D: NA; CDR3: CASSLASSDFSNQPQHF; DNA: TGTGCCAGCAGCTTAGCTAGCTCAGATTTTAGCAATCAGCCCCAGCATTTT
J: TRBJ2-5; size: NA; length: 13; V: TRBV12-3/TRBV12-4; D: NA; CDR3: CASNQGFRETQYF; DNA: TGTGCCAGCAACCAGGGGTTCCGAGAGACCCAGTACTTC
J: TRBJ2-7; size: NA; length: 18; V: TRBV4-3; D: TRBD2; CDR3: CASSLWTSGGTHDYEQYF; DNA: TGCGCCAGCAGCCTGTGGACTAGCGGGGGGACTCACGACTACGAGCAGTACTTC
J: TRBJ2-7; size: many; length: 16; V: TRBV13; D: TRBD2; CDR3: CASSLVASGRSYEQYF; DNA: TGTGCCAGCAGCTTAGTGGCTAGCGGGCGATCTTACGAGCAGTACTTC